These 6 T cell receptor beta chains originate from one sample sequenced in a study of T cell repertoires in cytomegalovirus infection. TCRdb ran MiXCR on the reads and lists one entry per CDR3 protein. Of 80,000 to 130,000 distinct CDR3 sequences listed, around 22% are singletons. Source material: CD8+ T cells from PBMCs. The receptors were sampled from a human donor in good health (CMV status not recorded). Some clones in this sample may be carry-over from other donors' samples.

This chain connects TRBV30 to TRBJ2-5; a weak D match, TRBD1 (5 bases). This CDR3 spans 12 amino acids. CDR1 and CDR2 from the germline V gene are GTSNPN and SVGIG (reference sequence). Trimming removed 5 bases from V and 5 bases from J, with 12 bases in between. The CDR3 DNA reads as TGTGCCTGGGATGGGGCCGGGGAGACCCAGTACTTC. Translating it yields CAWDGAGETQYF.

This clonotype was counted a few times. CDR3 bases: TGTGCCAGCAGCTTGCCCGATAGCGGGAGTGTCAATGAGCAGTTCTTC. This encodes CASSLPDSGSVNEQFF. The chain joins TRBV7-9 to TRBJ2-1; 9 nucleotides match TRBD2. CDR1 is SEHNR, CDR2 FQNEAQ, per germline (reference sequence). CDR3 length: 16 amino acids. Trimming took 3 bases from V and 6 from J; bases not matched to a gene: 9.

This sequence joins TRBV2 and TRBJ2-1; 7 positions match TRBD1. The CDR3 is made up of 15 amino acids. V was pared by 8 bases and J by 1 base, with 8 bases of the junction left unmatched. Germline assignment: CDR1 SNHLY and CDR2 FYNNEI. The CDR3 DNA sequence: TGTGCCAGCGCCTACAGGGGCGGGTCCTACAATGAGCAGTTCTTC. It is translated as CASAYRGGSYNEQFF. Supplemented by reference TRBV2 and TRBJ2-1, the full variable domain reads EPEVTQTPSHQVTQMGQEVILRCVPISNHLYFYWYRQILGQKVEFLVSFYNNEISEKSEIFDDQFSVERPDGSNFTLKIRSTKLEDSAMYFCASAYRGGSYNEQFFGPGTRLTVL.

The chain uses TRBV30 and TRBJ1-1; the match to TRBD1 covers 11 bases. The length of the CDR3 is 15 residues. The germline CDR1 and CDR2 sequences are GTSNPN and SVGIG (reference sequence). The J segment lost 3 bases and the V segment lost 1 base, leaving 4 bases of the junction unmatched. The CDR3 protein is CAWSEGDRGYTEAFF. The CDR3 DNA follows: TGTGCCTGGAGTGAGGGGGACAGGGGGTACACTGAAGCTTTCTTT.

This clonotype was picked up many times. V and J are TRBV7-2 and TRBJ2-3; D remains unclear. The germline V gene has CDR1 SGHTA and CDR2 FQGNSA. Trimming cost V 3 bases and J 4 bases, with 14 bases left between them. The CDR3 spans 15 residues. In DNA, the CDR3 is TGTGCCAGCAGCTTTCCTACTGGCGGCGCAGATACGCAGTATTTT. Translating it yields CASSFPTGGADTQYF.

This rearrangement joins TRBV20-1 to TRBJ1-1, with 9 bases lining up with TRBD1. CDR3 size: 15 residues. Germline assignment: CDR1 DFQATT and CDR2 SNEGSKA (reference sequence). Trimming cost V 0 bases and J 7 bases; bases outside gene matches: 9. In DNA, the CDR3 is TGCAGTGCTAGAGAACCGGGACAGGGTTTGGGTGAAGCTTTCTTT. Its protein product is CSAREPGQGLGEAFF.